This T cell receptor beta chain was sequenced for a study of tumor and adjacent non-tumor tissue in lung cancer. Findings and caveats of the study: Significantly higher TCR diversity was found in tumor than normal lung.

TCRbeta libraries were built with three rounds of nested PCR, modified from ARM-PCR. TCRdb re-called the multiplex PCR reads through MiXCR, storing one row per CDR3 protein. Of over 100,000 distinct CDR3 sequences in the sample, more than 60% were seen once. To note about this clonotype: Its cognate antigen is unknown.

The ends were cut back, 5 bases at V and 10 bases at J, with 18 bases in the middle. Germline CDR1 reads DFQATT; CDR2 reads SNEGSKA (reference sequence). This CDR3 comprises 12 residues. This sample's RNA came from whole unsorted tissue. The clonotype originates from a woman between 55 and 75 years old with non-small cell lung cancer. V is TRBV20-1 and J is TRBJ2-7; D remains unclear. The sequenced sample was lung tumor tissue. DNA of the CDR3: TGCAGTGCTGATCACTCAGCGACAAGCCAGTACGTC. Protein sequence: CSADHSATSQYV.